The clone carrying this T cell receptor (beta chain) was seen many times. Its matching antigen is unknown. As for time point: patch test 2, 6 weeks after DPC sensitization. Treatment in this sample: therapeutic diphenylcyclopropenone sensitization with weekly scalp DPC. Ahead of each patch test application, blood was drawn. The data are from a study of human T cells and chemical hapten exposure. Background on the study: Investigators sensitized around 2 cm by around 2 cm of upper inner arm skin with 2% DPC.

Germline V lookup: CDR1 MNHEY, CDR2 SMNVEV (reference sequence). The CDR3 length is 13 residues. V lost 6 bases and J lost 2, with 8 bases in between. Per the authors' pipeline: Samples ranged from roughly 20,000 to 750,000 TCRs, with a median of approximately 90,000. Via MiXCR, TCRdb re-called the RACE reads, giving one row per CDR3 protein. TCRdb's processing, not the authors' own work, is the source of the V and J calls. The sample holds 80,000 to 100,000 distinct CDR3 sequences, 9% to 9.5% seen once. Study-wide results and limits: There were significantly more large CDR3 similarity clusters among expanded TCRs than among controls.

The V and J genes are TRBV27 and TRBJ1-5; D not resolved. This specimen consisted of whole blood, obtained in connection with sensitization to the hapten diphenylcyclopropenone (DPC). This receptor was taken from a woman aged 40 to 49 with alopecia areata. Some clones in this sample may be carry-over from other donors' samples. CDR3 sequence: CASRSAGNQPQHF. CDR3 bases: TGTGCCAGCAGGAGTGCGGGCAATCAGCCCCAGCATTTT.